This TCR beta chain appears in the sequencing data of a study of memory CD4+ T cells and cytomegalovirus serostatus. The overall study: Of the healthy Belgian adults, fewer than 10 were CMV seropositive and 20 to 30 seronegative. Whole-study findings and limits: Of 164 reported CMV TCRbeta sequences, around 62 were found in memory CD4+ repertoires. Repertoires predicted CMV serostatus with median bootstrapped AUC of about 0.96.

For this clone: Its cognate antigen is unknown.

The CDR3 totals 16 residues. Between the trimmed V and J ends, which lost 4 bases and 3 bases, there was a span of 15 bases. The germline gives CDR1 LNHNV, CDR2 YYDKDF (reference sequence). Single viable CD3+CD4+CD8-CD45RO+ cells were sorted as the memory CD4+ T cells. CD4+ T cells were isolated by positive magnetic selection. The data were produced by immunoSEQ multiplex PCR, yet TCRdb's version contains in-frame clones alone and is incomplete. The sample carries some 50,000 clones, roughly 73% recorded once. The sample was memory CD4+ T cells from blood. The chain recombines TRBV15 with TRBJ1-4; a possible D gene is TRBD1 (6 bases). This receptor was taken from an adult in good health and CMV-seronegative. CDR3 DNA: TGTGCCACCAGCATCAGGCAGGGGACGGCTAATGAAAAACTGTTTTTT. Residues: CATSIRQGTANEKLFF.